Shown below are 31 T cell receptor beta chains from a single sample sequenced in a study of blood T cell repertoires in COVID-19. Some clones are missing from TCRdb's copy, which holds only in-frame ones; the method was immunoSEQ multiplex PCR. The profile shows 150,000 to 160,000 clones, about 80% of them singletons. Source material: peripheral blood. The receptors stem from an older woman with acute or convalescent COVID-19.

The chain combines TRBV5-4 with TRBJ2-1; TRBD2 aligns across 13 bases. The V and J ends lost 5 bases and 0 bases, in that order; junction bases with no gene match: 11. This CDR3 has 19 amino acids. CDR1 SGHNT and CDR2 YYREEE come from the germline V gene (reference sequence). The CDR3 region has the DNA TGTGCCAGCAGTTCACCTTTGACTAGCGGGGGGAGCTCCTACAATGAGCAGTTCTTC. It encodes CASSSPLTSGGSSYNEQFF.

V gene TRBV20-1 combines with J gene TRBJ1-2; D unclear. Deletions cut 6 bases from V and 2 bases from J, with 4 bases between. Germline V lookup: CDR1 DFQATT, CDR2 SNEGSKA (reference sequence). The CDR3 loop spans 10 amino acids. CDR3 DNA: TGCAGTGCCAAAAACTATGGCTACACCTTC. Encoded protein: CSAKNYGYTF.

The rearrangement links TRBV4-1 to TRBJ2-1; 8 bases are a match to TRBD2. V lost 3 bases, J lost 1 base, and 5 bases stayed unmatched. CDR3 length: 16 residues. From germline, CDR1 is MGHRA and CDR2 YSYEKL. The CDR3 is CASSHRGGRSYNEQFF. As DNA, the CDR3 is TGCGCCAGCAGCCACCGGGGGGGCCGGTCCTACAATGAGCAGTTCTTC.

This sequence joins TRBV28 and TRBJ2-1; 7 bases agree with TRBD1. The ends lost 1 base at V and 7 bases at J; junction bases unmatched: 7. This CDR3 has 15 residues. Germline V CDR1 and CDR2: MDHEN, SYDVKM. The CDR3: CASSLFATGRNEQFF. The CDR3 DNA reads TGTGCCAGCAGTTTATTTGCGACAGGGCGTAATGAGCAGTTCTTC.

The V gene is TRBV19, the J gene TRBJ1-5, with D possibly TRBD1 on 5 matching bases. This CDR3 is built from 16 residues. From germline, CDR1 is LNHDA and CDR2 SQIVND (reference sequence). Trimming took off 7 bases at V and 5 bases at J, with 21 bases between the two ends. CDR3 loop: CASTPAGQGGDQPQHF. The CDR3 coding sequence is TGTGCCAGTACCCCCGCGGGGCAGGGCGGAGATCAGCCCCAGCATTTT.

The chain carries TRBV7-9 and TRBJ1-2; perhaps TRBD1 as D (6 bases). This CDR3 region has 13 residues. Trimming pared 1 base from V and 4 bases from J, leaving 7 bases between. Germline CDR1 is SEHNR and CDR2 is FQNEAQ (reference sequence). CDR3 bases: TGTGCCAGCAGCTTAGAAGGGGGCTATGGCTACACCTTC. Translation: CASSLEGGYGYTF.

This chain joins TRBV30 and TRBJ2-7, with 7 bases aligning to TRBD1. CDR3 length: 13 residues. Germline-derived CDR1 and CDR2 are GTSNPN and SVGIG (reference sequence). With V trimmed by 0 bases and J by 5 bases, 4 bases remained unmatched. CDR3 amino acids: CAWSVNRGHEQYF. The CDR3 nucleotides are TGTGCCTGGAGTGTCAACAGGGGCCACGAGCAGTACTTC.

The V and J genes are TRBV21-1 and TRBJ2-3; TRBD1, the D gene given by the table, was not confirmed from the DNA. TRBV21-1 is a known pseudogene. This CDR3 comprises 16 residues. The CDR3 DNA reads TGTGCCAGCAGGACCCCGGGACAGGGAAGGGGAGATACGCAGTATTTT. Translated: CASRTPGQGRGDTQYF.

V is TRBV3-1 (or the pseudogene TRBV3-2) and J is TRBJ1-2; no reliable D call. Germline lookup yields CDR1 LGHDT and CDR2 YNNKEL (reference sequence). The V gene lost 3 bases and the J gene lost 6 bases, with 11 bases spanning the gap. The CDR3 is 13 amino acids. Here the CDR3 DNA reads TGTGCCAGCAGCCATCAACAGAGCAATGGCTACACCTTC. This translates into CASSHQQSNGYTF.

A few counts support this clone. J is TRBJ2-7 and V is TRBV11-2; 8 bases are a match to TRBD2. With 2 bases clipped from V and 3 bases from J, the junction kept 6 bases outside the gene matches. Germline-derived CDR1 and CDR2 are SGHAT and FQNNGV. The CDR3 consists of 15 residues. The CDR3 DNA reads as TGTGCCAGCAGCTTACGGGGGGGCCTCAACTACGAGCAGTACTTC. It yields the protein CASSLRGGLNYEQYF.

This sequence joins TRBV5-4 and TRBJ2-6; TRBD1 matches 7 bases. Germline lookup yields CDR1 SGHNT and CDR2 YYREEE (reference sequence). Trimming cost V 5 bases and J 0 bases; bases outside gene matches: 8. This CDR3 spans 17 amino acids. Here the CDR3 DNA reads TGTGCCAGCAGTTTTAGGACAGGAAACTCTGGGGCCAACGTCCTGACTTTC. Amino acids: CASSFRTGNSGANVLTF.

The chain uses TRBV6-5 and TRBJ1-4, with 10 bases matching TRBD1. J was trimmed by 4 bases and V by 9 bases; bases with no gene match: 8. The CDR3 has 15 residues. The germline gives CDR1 MNHEY, CDR2 SVGAGI. The CDR3 nucleotides read TGTGCCAGTATGAGACAGGGGGCCCTTAATGAAAAACTGTTTTTT. Amino acids: CASMRQGALNEKLFF.

The chain carries TRBV19 and TRBJ1-2; tentatively, D is TRBD1 (6 bases). The CDR3 runs to 19 residues. Trimming took 3 bases from V and 3 from J, leaving 26 bases between them. Germline-derived CDR1 and CDR2 are LNHDA and SQIVND (reference sequence). The CDR3 spells CASSMGWFGGQPLHYGYTF. DNA of the CDR3: TGTGCCAGTAGTATGGGATGGTTTGGCGGACAGCCCCTCCACTATGGCTACACCTTC.

The CDR3 loop reads CASSSQGARINEKLFF. CDR3 nucleotides: TGTGCCAGCAGTTCACAGGGGGCTCGGATTAATGAAAAACTGTTTTTT. The chain employs TRBV27 and TRBJ1-4, with 9 bases matching TRBD1. CDR1 is MNHEY and CDR2 is SMNVEV in the germline V gene (reference sequence). V lost 4 bases and J lost 4; bases outside the gene matches: 7. The CDR3 is made up of 16 amino acids.

V and J are TRBV4-1 and TRBJ2-1; TRBD1 agrees at 9 bases. Germline lookup yields CDR1 MGHRA and CDR2 YSYEKL. The V and J ends lost 5 bases and 4 bases, in that order; junction bases with no gene match: 6. CDR3 size: 15 residues. The CDR3 loop reads CASSWDRDIYNEQFF. CDR3 coding DNA: TGCGCCAGCAGCTGGGACAGGGATATATACAATGAGCAGTTCTTC.

This chain uses TRBV5-1 with TRBJ1-2; D is unclear. The CDR3 extends over 14 amino acids. The ends were cut back, 2 bases at V and 6 bases at J, with 14 bases in the middle. CDR1 is SGHRS and CDR2 is YFSETQ in the germline V gene. The CDR3, as DNA: TGCGCCAGCAGCTTTAATTATCCCGGGGATGGCTACACCTTC. Its translation: CASSFNYPGDGYTF.

The V gene is TRBV11-2, the J gene TRBJ1-4; 7 bases are a match to TRBD1. The CDR3 is 14 amino acids. Germline CDR1 is SGHAT and CDR2 is FQNNGV. The trim removed 5 bases at V and 8 bases at J, leaving 8 bases unmatched. The CDR3 protein is CASSPGQVGEKLFF. The CDR3 DNA sequence: TGTGCCAGCAGCCCCGGACAGGTGGGGGAAAAACTGTTTTTT.

This chain connects TRBV12-5 to TRBJ2-1, with 11 bases identical to TRBD2. This CDR3 has 13 residues. V trimming: 3 bases; J trimming: 10 bases; junction bases outside the gene matches: 2. The germline V gene has CDR1 LGHNT and CDR2 FRNRAP. The CDR3 spells CASGFWTSGEQFF. The CDR3, as DNA: TGTGCTAGTGGTTTCTGGACTAGCGGGGAGCAGTTCTTC.

This clone was recorded only once. V and J are TRBV30 and TRBJ1-5; TRBD1 is a possible D gene (6 bases). The CDR3 is 16 residues long. CDR1 is GTSNPN and CDR2 is SVGIG in the germline V gene (reference sequence). V shed 0 bases and J shed 0 bases, with 12 bases lying between them. Here the CDR3 reads CAWSVQGLYSNQPQHF. In DNA, the CDR3 is TGTGCCTGGAGTGTACAGGGACTATATAGCAATCAGCCCCAGCATTTT.

The chain couples TRBV6-5 to TRBJ1-2; 7 nucleotides match TRBD1. V lost 9 bases, J lost 7 bases, and 8 bases stayed unmatched. There are 12 residues in the CDR3. The germline V gene encodes CDR1 MNHEY and CDR2 SVGAGI. DNA for the CDR3: TGTGCCAGTTCGAGGGGGCGCGGTGGCTACACCTTC. Encoded protein: CASSRGRGGYTF.

The rearrangement links TRBV30 to TRBJ1-2, with TRBD1 identical over 10 bases. This CDR3 is 14 amino acids long. The germline V gene has CDR1 GTSNPN and CDR2 SVGIG (reference sequence). Trimming cost V 3 bases and J 7 bases; bases outside gene matches: 8. CDR3 DNA sequence: TGTGCCTGGAGCAAGGGACAGGGGAGGGTTGGCTACACCTTC. As protein: CAWSKGQGRVGYTF.

The chain recombines TRBV19 with TRBJ1-1; tentatively, D is TRBD1 (6 bases). V was shortened by 5 bases and J by 11 bases, with 15 bases between the two germline ends. CDR3 length: 12 residues. Germline V gives CDR1 LNHDA, CDR2 SQIVND (reference sequence). The CDR3 coding sequence is TGTGCCAGTAGTTCTTGGGGGCAAAAGGCTTTCTTT. Protein: CASSSWGQKAFF. Complete variable domain (other parts from reference TRBV19 and TRBJ1-1): DGGITQSPKYLFRKEGQNVTLSCEQNLNHDAMYWYRQDPGQGLRLIYYSQIVNDFQKGDIAEGYSVSREKKESFPLTVTSAQKNPTAFYLCASSSWGQKAFFGQGTRLTVV.

The chain recombines TRBV2 with TRBJ1-4, with unresolved D. Germline lookup yields CDR1 SNHLY and CDR2 FYNNEI. V was pared by 4 bases and J by 0 bases, with 9 bases between. The CDR3 covers 15 residues. CDR3 sequence reads: CASSGGGATNEKLFF. For the CDR3, the DNA is TGTGCCAGCAGTGGAGGCGGGGCAACTAATGAAAAACTGTTTTTT.

V gene TRBV4-1 combines with J gene TRBJ1-6, with D possibly being TRBD1 (5 bases). This CDR3 is 16 amino acids long. Germline-derived CDR1 and CDR2 are MGHRA and YSYEKL. The V end lost 4 bases, the J end lost 6 bases, and 16 bases lay between the germline ends. CDR3 in amino acids: CASSLLFGTFNSPLHF. The CDR3 DNA reads TGCGCCAGCAGCCTCTTATTCGGGACTTTTAATTCACCCCTCCACTTT.

This chain links TRBV6-5 with TRBJ1-2; the D gene is possibly TRBD1 (6 bases). Germline-derived CDR1 and CDR2 are MNHEY and SVGAGI. CDR3 length equals 15 residues. V lost 0 bases to trimming and J lost 5 bases, with 13 bases between them. CDR3 region: CASSYSSVGAYGYTF. The CDR3 nucleotides are TGTGCCAGCAGTTACTCGTCTGTGGGGGCTTATGGCTACACCTTC.

The rearrangement uses TRBV18 and TRBJ2-3; a weak D match, TRBD2 (6 bases). The CDR3 covers 13 residues. Trimming pared 4 bases from V and 6 bases from J, leaving 11 bases between. In germline, CDR1 is KGHSH, CDR2 LQKENI. The CDR3 is CASSRGEQDTQYF. CDR3 sequence (DNA): TGTGCCAGCTCACGGGGGGAGCAGGATACGCAGTATTTT.

This chain joins TRBV5-1 and TRBJ2-5; 12 nucleotides align to TRBD2. V was pared by 0 bases and J by 5 bases, with 5 bases of the junction left unmatched. Germline loops: CDR1 SGHRS, CDR2 YFSETQ. The CDR3 sequence is 16 residues long. CDR3 in DNA: TGCGCCAGCAGCTTGGGGACTAGCGGGGTCTCGGAGACCCAGTACTTC. Encoded protein: CASSLGTSGVSETQYF.

The rearrangement links TRBV5-1 to TRBJ2-1, with 9 bases identical to TRBD2. CDR1 and CDR2 (germline): SGHRS, YFSETQ. The CDR3 loop spans 16 amino acids. With V trimmed by 0 bases and J by 4 bases, 5 bases remained unmatched. The CDR3 region has the DNA TGCGCCAGCAGCTTGGCGCTAGCGGGGTCGTACAATGAGCAGTTCTTC. This translates into CASSLALAGSYNEQFF.

The CDR3 reads CASSQEWEGRAEAFF. The CDR3 DNA follows: TGTGCCAGCAGCCAAGAATGGGAGGGCAGGGCTGAAGCTTTCTTT. The chain carries TRBV3-1 (or the pseudogene TRBV3-2) and TRBJ1-1; a possible D gene is TRBD1 (5 bases). Looked up from germline, CDR1 is LGHDT and CDR2 is YNNKEL (reference sequence). Trimming stripped 0 bases from V and 6 bases from J, with 14 bases between. This CDR3 spans 15 amino acids.

The chain uses TRBV30 and TRBJ2-7, with 9 bases that match TRBD1. Germline loops: CDR1 GTSNPN, CDR2 SVGIG (reference sequence). The V gene end was trimmed by 0 bases and the J gene end by 13 bases; junction bases not matched to a gene: 13. This CDR3 contains 14 residues. The CDR3 protein is CAWSVGWGQGVFYF. The CDR3 DNA is TGTGCCTGGAGTGTAGGGTGGGGACAGGGAGTTTTTTACTTC.

This clone has a handful of counts. The chain couples TRBV28 to TRBJ1-1; 7 nucleotides agree with TRBD1. Germline V gene lookup returns CDR1 MDHEN and CDR2 SYDVKM. The CDR3 runs 14 residues. J gave up 0 bases and V 6 bases, and 4 bases lay outside the gene matches. CDR3: CASRMGQLNTEAFF. The CDR3, as DNA: TGTGCCAGCAGGATGGGACAGCTGAACACTGAAGCTTTCTTT.